The rows below give T cell receptor beta chains drawn from one sample of a study of cytomegalovirus exposure and HLA in healthy donors. Method: immunoSEQ multiplex PCR; TCRdb's copy keeps in-frame clones and lacks some. In the table there are 250,000 or so clones, approximately 80% of which are singletons. The sequencing sample was made of PBMCs. Receptor source: an older woman in good health and CMV-seropositive. Each CDR3 is given with its conserved first and last residue.

v_call	j_call	cdr3_aa
TRBV9	TRBJ2-1	CASSLKPTLAGGPDEQFF
TRBV19	TRBJ1-1	CASNPGGRRGSEAFF
TRBV28	TRBJ1-5	CASRTGSGSQHF
TRBV28	TRBJ1-3	CASSLFRLRDFGNTIYF
TRBV7-6	TRBJ2-1	CASSLTLTGSSYNEQFF
TRBV5-4	TRBJ2-7	CASSFGTRDEQYF
TRBV19	TRBJ1-2	CASRDRDSYYGYTF
TRBV6-1	TRBJ1-1	CASRDDREAFF
TRBV10-2	TRBJ2-2	CASSLLAGVGTGELFF
TRBV5-1	TRBJ1-1	CASSFRTGGYTEAFF
TRBV4-1	TRBJ1-4	CASSLSGTGGEKLFF
TRBV11-2	TRBJ1-2	CASSLVQGVGYGYTF
TRBV5-1	TRBJ2-7	CASMRTPGQDSYEQYF
TRBV5-1	TRBJ2-3	CASSLGQGPDTQYF
TRBV19	TRBJ1-5	CASSTRDHNQPQHF
TRBV7-2	TRBJ2-7	CASSLVEPGYEQYF
TRBV10-3	TRBJ2-6	CATDFPGANVLTF
TRBV6-5	TRBJ2-3	CASAAREGTDTQYF
TRBV2	TRBJ2-7	CASSPTGYEQYF
TRBV5-1	TRBJ2-7	CASSLVAREGHEQYF
TRBV7-9	TRBJ2-1	CASSLELAVYNEQFF
TRBV6-1	-	CASSDVLGQGASEQYF
TRBV30	TRBJ2-1	CAWQALAGSYNEQFF
TRBV9	TRBJ1-2	CASSRDGGYTF
TRBV4-1	TRBJ2-1	CASSQETGTSLNEQFF
TRBV14	TRBJ2-3	CASSLGLADLTDTQYF
TRBV5-1	TRBJ2-5	CASNPGQGAMETQYF
TRBV11-2	TRBJ2-3	CASSLEVAGGRTDTQYF